The rows below give T cell receptor beta chains drawn from one sample of a study of Graves' ophthalmopathy and Graves' hyperthyroidism. TCRdb reprocessed the multiplex PCR reads via MiXCR and lists one record per CDR3 protein. Of about 740,000 distinct CDR3 sequences in the sample, roughly two fifths were seen once. The sample comprised peripheral blood. All receptors derive from an adult man with Graves' ophthalmopathy. Both conserved end residues are part of each CDR3. Rows may omit the clone size; those that give it use once, few, many or a size class.

J,size,V,CDR3
TRBJ1-5,once,TRBV24-1,CATSASGRGEQPQHF
TRBJ2-5,.,TRBV6-6,CASNRVTSGIQETQYF
TRBJ1-2,few,TRBV20-1,CSAKARGPHGYTF
TRBJ2-5,.,TRBV10-3,CASRPGDSISQGRVSF
TRBJ2-7,.,TRBV2,CASREPGTGLNEQYF
TRBJ1-1,many,TRBV10-3,CAISDREWSEAFF
TRBJ1-1,many,TRBV29-1,CSVEEVGMNTEAFF
TRBJ2-7,.,TRBV10-2,CASKGDNHEQYF
TRBJ1-2,.,TRBV10-2,CASRPDPLDYGYTF
TRBJ2-7,.,TRBV11-3,CASSLGAEGGEQYF
TRBJ1-2,many,TRBV7-2,CASSFVRESGYTF
TRBJ1-5,many,TRBV10-3,CAIRTGMGQPQHF
TRBJ1-5,few,TRBV24-1,CASSTSLGGQPQHF
TRBJ2-7,.,TRBV29-1,CSEGRGWGSYEQYF
TRBJ2-7,many,TRBV10-3,CATAEGGDYEQYF
TRBJ1-2,many,TRBV15,CATSSGAGNGYTF
TRBJ1-1,many,TRBV5-6,CASSKTGGTEAFF
TRBJ2-7,many,TRBV29-1,CSVAGTGVTYEQYF
TRBJ2-7,many,TRBV9,CASSSGTGSTYEQYF
TRBJ1-6,many,TRBV7-2,CASSVTRGDPSSPLHF
TRBJ2-5,many,TRBV7-6,CASSLLATETQYF
TRBJ2-5,many,TRBV14,CASSRQLAGQETQCF
TRBJ1-5,few,TRBV7-2,CASSPRGKVESNQPQHF